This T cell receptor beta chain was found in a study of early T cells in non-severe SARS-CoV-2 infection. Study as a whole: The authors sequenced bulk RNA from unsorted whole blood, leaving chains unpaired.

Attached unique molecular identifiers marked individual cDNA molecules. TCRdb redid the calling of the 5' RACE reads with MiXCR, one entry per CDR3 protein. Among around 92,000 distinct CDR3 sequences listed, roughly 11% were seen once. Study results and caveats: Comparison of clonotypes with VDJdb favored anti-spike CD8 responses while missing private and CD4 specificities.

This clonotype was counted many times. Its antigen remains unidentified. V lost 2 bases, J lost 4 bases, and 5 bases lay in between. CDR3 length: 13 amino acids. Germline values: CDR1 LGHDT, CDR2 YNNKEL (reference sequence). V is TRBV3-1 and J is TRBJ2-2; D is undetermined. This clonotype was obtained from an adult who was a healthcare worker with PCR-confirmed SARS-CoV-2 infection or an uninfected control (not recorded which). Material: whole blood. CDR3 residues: CASSQKGTGELFF. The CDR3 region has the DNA TGTGCCAGCAGCCAAAAGGGCACCGGGGAGCTGTTTTTT.